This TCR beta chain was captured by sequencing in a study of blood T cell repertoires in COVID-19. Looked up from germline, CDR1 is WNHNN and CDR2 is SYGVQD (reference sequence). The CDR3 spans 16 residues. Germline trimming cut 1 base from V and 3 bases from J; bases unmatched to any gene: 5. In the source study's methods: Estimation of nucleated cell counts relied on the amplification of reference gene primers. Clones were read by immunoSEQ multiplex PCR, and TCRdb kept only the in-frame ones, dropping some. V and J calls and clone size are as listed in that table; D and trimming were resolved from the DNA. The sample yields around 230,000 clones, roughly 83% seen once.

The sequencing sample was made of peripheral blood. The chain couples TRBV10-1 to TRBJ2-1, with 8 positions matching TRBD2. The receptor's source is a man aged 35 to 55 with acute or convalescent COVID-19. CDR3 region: CASSEWGSGIYNEQFF. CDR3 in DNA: TGCGCCAGCAGTGAGTGGGGTAGCGGGATCTACAATGAGCAGTTCTTC.